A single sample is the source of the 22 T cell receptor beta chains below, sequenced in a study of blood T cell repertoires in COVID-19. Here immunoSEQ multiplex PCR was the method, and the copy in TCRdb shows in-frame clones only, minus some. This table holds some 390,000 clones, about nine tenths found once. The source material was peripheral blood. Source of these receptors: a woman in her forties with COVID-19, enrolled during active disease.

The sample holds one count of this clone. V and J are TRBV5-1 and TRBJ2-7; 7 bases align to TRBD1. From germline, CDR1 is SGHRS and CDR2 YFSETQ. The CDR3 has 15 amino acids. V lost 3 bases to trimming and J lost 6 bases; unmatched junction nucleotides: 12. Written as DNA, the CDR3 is TGCGCCAGCAGCTGGACAGGACTTCCCCTGAGCGAGCAGTACTTC. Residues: CASSWTGLPLSEQYF.

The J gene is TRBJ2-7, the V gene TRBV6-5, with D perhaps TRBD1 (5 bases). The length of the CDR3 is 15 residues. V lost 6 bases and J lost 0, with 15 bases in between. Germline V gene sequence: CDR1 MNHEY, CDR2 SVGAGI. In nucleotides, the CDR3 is TGTGCCAGCAGGCTTAGACAGCCCTCCTCCTACGAGCAGTACTTC. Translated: CASRLRQPSSYEQYF.

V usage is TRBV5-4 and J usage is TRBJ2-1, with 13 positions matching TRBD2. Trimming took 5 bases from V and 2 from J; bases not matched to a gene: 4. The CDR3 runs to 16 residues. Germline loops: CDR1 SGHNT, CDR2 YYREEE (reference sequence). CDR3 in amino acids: CASRPGTSGTYNEQFF. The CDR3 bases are TGTGCCAGCAGACCCGGGACTAGCGGGACCTACAATGAGCAGTTCTTC.

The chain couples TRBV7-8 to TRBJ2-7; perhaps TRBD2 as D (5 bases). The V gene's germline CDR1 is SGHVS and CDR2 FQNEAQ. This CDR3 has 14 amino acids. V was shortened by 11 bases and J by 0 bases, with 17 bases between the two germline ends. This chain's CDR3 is CASQPPGFSYEQYF. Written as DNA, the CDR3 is TGTGCCTCCCAACCTCCGGGGTTCTCCTACGAGCAGTACTTC.

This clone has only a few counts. CDR3 sequence reads: CATPSTGDGYTF. The CDR3 DNA sequence: TGTGCCACCCCTTCCACAGGGGATGGCTACACCTTC. V is TRBV5-4 and J is TRBJ1-2; 7 nucleotides align to TRBD1. Germline assignment: CDR1 SGHNT and CDR2 YYREEE (reference sequence). Trimming at V came to 9 bases and at J to 6 bases, leaving 8 bases not matched to a gene. The CDR3 consists of 12 residues.

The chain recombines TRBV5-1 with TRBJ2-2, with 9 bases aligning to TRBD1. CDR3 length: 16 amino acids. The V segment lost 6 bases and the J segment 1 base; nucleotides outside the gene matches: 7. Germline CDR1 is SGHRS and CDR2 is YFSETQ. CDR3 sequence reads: CASTPPGQGNTGELFF. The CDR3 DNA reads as TGCGCCAGCACCCCCCCGGGACAGGGGAACACCGGGGAGCTGTTTTTT. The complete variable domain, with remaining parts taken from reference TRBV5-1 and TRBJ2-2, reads KAGVTQTPRYLIKTRGQQVTLSCSPISGHRSVSWYQQTPGQGLQFLFEYFSETQRNKGNFPGRFSGRQFSNSRSEMNVSTLELGDSALYLCASTPPGQGNTGELFFGEGSRLTVL.

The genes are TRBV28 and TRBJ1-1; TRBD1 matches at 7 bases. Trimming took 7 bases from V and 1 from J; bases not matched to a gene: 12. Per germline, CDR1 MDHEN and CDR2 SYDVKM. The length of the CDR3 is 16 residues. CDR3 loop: CASIREPTGPNTEAFF. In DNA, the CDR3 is TGTGCCAGCATCCGGGAGCCGACAGGGCCGAACACTGAAGCTTTCTTT.

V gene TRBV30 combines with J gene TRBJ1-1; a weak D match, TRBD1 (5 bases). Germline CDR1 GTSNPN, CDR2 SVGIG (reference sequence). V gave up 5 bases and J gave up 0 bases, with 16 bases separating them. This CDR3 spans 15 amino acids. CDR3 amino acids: CAWARGRRLNTEAFF. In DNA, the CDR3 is TGTGCCTGGGCTCGGGGGAGGCGTTTGAACACTGAAGCTTTCTTT.

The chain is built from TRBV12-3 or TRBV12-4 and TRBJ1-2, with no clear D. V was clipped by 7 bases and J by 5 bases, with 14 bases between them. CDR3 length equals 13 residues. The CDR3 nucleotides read TGTGCCAGCACTAAGCCGGCGGGGTATGGCTACACCTTC. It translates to CASTKPAGYGYTF.

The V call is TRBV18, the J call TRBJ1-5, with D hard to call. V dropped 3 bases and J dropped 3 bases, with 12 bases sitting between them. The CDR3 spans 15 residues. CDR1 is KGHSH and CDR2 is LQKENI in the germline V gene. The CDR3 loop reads CASSPRRQDNQPQHF. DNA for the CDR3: TGTGCCAGCTCACCCCGGCGCCAGGACAATCAGCCCCAGCATTTT.

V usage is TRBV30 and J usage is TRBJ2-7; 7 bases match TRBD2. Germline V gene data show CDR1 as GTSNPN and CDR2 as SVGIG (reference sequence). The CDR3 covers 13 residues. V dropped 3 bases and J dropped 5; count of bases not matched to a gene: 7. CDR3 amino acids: CAWSLGLVDEQYF. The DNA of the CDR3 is TGTGCCTGGAGCCTCGGACTAGTTGACGAGCAGTACTTC.

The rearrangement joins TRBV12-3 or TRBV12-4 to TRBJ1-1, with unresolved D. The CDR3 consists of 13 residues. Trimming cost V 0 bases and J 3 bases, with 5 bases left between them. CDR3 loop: CASSLARDTEAFF. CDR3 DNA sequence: TGTGCCAGCAGTTTAGCGCGGGACACTGAAGCTTTCTTT.

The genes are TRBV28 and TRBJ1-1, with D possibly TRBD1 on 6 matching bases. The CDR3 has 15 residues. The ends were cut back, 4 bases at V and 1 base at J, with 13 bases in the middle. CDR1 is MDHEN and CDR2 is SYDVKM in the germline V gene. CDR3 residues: CASSYNQGRNTEAFF. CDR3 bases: TGTGCCAGCAGTTACAATCAGGGGAGGAACACTGAAGCTTTCTTT.

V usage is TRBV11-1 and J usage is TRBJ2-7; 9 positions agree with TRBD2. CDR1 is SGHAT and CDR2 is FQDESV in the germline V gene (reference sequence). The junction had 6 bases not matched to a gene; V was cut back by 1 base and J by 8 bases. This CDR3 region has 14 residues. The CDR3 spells CASSLELAGPQQYF. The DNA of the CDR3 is TGTGCCAGCAGCTTAGAGCTAGCGGGACCGCAGCAGTACTTC.

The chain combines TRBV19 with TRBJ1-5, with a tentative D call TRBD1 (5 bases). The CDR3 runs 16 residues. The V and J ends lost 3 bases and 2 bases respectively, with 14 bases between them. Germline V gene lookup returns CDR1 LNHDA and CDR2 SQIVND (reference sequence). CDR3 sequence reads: CASSMTQGFGNQPQHF. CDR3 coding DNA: TGTGCCAGTAGTATGACGCAGGGATTCGGCAATCAGCCCCAGCATTTT.

In DNA, the CDR3 is TGTGCCAGCAGCCTCAGCGCCGAAGGGGTAGCCAAAAACATTCAGTACTTC. It encodes CASSLSAEGVAKNIQYF. V usage is TRBV3-1 (or the pseudogene TRBV3-2) and J usage is TRBJ2-4, with D perhaps TRBD1 (5 bases). The CDR3 sequence is 17 residues long. The V gene lost 4 bases and the J gene lost 0 bases, with 16 bases spanning the gap. From germline, CDR1 is LGHDT and CDR2 YNNKEL (reference sequence).

CDR3 DNA sequence: TGTGCCAGCGACCTCCTCAGGGCCCGAGAAAAACTGTTTTTT. Protein sequence: CASDLLRAREKLFF. This chain links TRBV2 with TRBJ1-4, with D tentatively TRBD1 (5 bases). The germline CDR1 and CDR2 sequences are SNHLY and FYNNEI. The CDR3 has 14 residues. V was pared by 8 bases and J by 8 bases, with 18 bases between.

The CDR3 sequence: CASSVVGQGLADTQYF. In DNA form, the CDR3 reads TGTGCCAGCAGCGTAGTGGGTCAGGGGCTGGCAGATACGCAGTATTTT. The genes are TRBV9 and TRBJ2-3, with TRBD1 as a possible D gene (6 bases). Germline V CDR1 and CDR2: SGDLS, YYNGEE. The CDR3 spans 16 residues. Trimming took off 0 bases at V and 4 bases at J, with 15 bases between the two ends.

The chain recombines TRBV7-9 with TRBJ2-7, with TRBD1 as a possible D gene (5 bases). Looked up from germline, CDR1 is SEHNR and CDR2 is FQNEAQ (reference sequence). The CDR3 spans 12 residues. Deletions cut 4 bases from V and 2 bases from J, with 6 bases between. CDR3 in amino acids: CASSSTAYEQYF. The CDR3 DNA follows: TGTGCCAGCAGCTCGACAGCCTACGAGCAGTACTTC.

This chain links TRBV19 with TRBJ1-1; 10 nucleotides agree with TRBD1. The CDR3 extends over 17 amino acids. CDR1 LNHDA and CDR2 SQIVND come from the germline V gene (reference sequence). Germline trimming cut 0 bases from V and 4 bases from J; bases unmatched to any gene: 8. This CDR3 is CASSIDIIGQGGTEAFF. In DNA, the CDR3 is TGTGCCAGTAGTATAGACATTATAGGACAGGGGGGCACTGAAGCTTTCTTT.

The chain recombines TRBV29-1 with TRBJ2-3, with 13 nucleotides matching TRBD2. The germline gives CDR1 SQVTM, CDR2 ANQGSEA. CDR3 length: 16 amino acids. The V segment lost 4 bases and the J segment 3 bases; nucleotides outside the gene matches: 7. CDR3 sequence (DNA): TGCAGCGTTGGTGGACTAGCGGGAGTTAGTACAGATACGCAGTATTTT. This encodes CSVGGLAGVSTDTQYF.

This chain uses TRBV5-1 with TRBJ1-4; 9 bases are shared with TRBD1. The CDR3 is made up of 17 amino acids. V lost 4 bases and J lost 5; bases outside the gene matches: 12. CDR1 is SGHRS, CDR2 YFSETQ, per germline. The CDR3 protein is CASSGDRGNSANEKLFF. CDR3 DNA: TGCGCCAGCAGCGGAGACAGGGGGAACTCGGCCAATGAAAAACTGTTTTTT.